This T cell receptor beta chain was observed in a study of T-cell reconstitution after alpha-beta-depleted transplantation in children. Unique molecular identifiers were incorporated into the prepared TCRbeta library. One entry per CDR3 protein results from TCRdb running MiXCR on the PCR reads. The data contain approximately 270,000 distinct CDR3 sequences, 20% to 30% of them singletons. V dropped 0 bases and J dropped 0 bases, with 13 bases sitting between them. The CDR3 contains 17 residues. Germline loops: CDR1 SGHRS, CDR2 YFSETQ. The TCR was taken from a female patient between 2 and 15 years old who had a stem cell transplant for congenital amegakaryocytic thrombocytopenia, so the T cells may come from the graft donor. The sequenced sample was PBMCs, mostly from graft donor cells, obtained 360 days after TCRalphabeta/CD19-depleted stem cell transplant. This sequence joins TRBV5-1 and TRBJ1-3; a weak D match, TRBD1 (6 bases). The CDR3 spells CASSLDPPGASGNTIYF. The CDR3 nucleotides read TGCGCCAGCAGCTTGGATCCCCCGGGGGCCTCTGGAAACACCATATATTTT. Drawing the rest from reference TRBV5-1 and TRBJ1-3, the complete variable domain is KAGVTQTPRYLIKTRGQQVTLSCSPISGHRSVSWYQQTPGQGLQFLFEYFSETQRNKGNFPGRFSGRQFSNSRSEMNVSTLELGDSALYLCASSLDPPGASGNTIYFGEGSWLTVV.